This T cell receptor beta chain was profiled in a study of CD8+CD57+ T cells in acquired aplastic anemia. Study conclusions and caveats: About 30 CD8+ CDR3 sequences occurred in both the patients and the controls.

The length of the CDR3 is 16 residues. Germline assignment: CDR1 KGHSY and CDR2 FQNENV. The V end lost 2 bases, the J end lost 5 bases, and 18 bases lay between the germline ends. Genomic DNA, the template, was used for profiling of the TCR beta VDJ and CDR3. TCRdb re-analysed the reads in MiXCR, keeping a single row per CDR3 protein. Among hundreds of thousands of distinct CDR3 sequences listed, just under 70% were seen once. This clonotype has at least ten counts. What it recognizes is unknown. The receptor was isolated from a human donor in good health, serving as a control. The rearrangement joins TRBV16 to TRBJ1-2; the D gene is possibly TRBD1 (6 bases). The sample taken for sequencing was sorted CD4+, CD8+, or CD8+CD57+ T cells (not recorded which) from PBMCs. CDR3 residues: CASSQLDGRGVYGYTF. The CDR3 nucleotides are TGTGCCAGCAGCCAACTCGACGGAAGGGGGGTTTATGGCTACACCTTC.